This TCR beta chain came from a study of T cell repertoires in cytomegalovirus infection. The wider study: Public TCR beta signatures marked donors with CMV infection and the matching HLA.

The table lists this clonotype with many counts. Its antigen remains unidentified. V was pared by 7 bases and J by 5 bases, with 14 bases between. Germline lookup yields CDR1 MDHEN and CDR2 SYDVKM. CDR3 size: 13 residues. Findings and limits, study-wide: Clonotype analysis showed dominance of the ex vivo response by HLA-C-restricted CMV-specific TCR beta clonotypes. Using cumulative public TCR beta family frequency, the authors identified those who carried CMV together with the relevant HLA.

TCRdb fed the reads into MiXCR, producing one record per CDR3 protein. The table shows 100,000 to 150,000 distinct CDR3 sequences, with roughly 25% occurring only once. The clonotype was recovered from a human donor in good health (CMV status not recorded). Some clones in this sample may be carry-over from other donors' samples. The chain is built from TRBV28 and TRBJ1-2, with D maybe TRBD1 (5 bases). The sequencing sample was made of PBMCs, sequenced either directly or after in vitro stimulation (not recorded which). The CDR3 reads CASKPPGGYGYTF. The CDR3 DNA reads TGTGCCAGCAAACCACCCGGGGGGTATGGCTACACCTTC.